The 19 T cell receptor beta chains below come from one sample, sequenced in a study of cytomegalovirus exposure and HLA in healthy donors. The assay was immunoSEQ multiplex PCR, and TCRdb's table has in-frame clones only and misses some. The sample consists of over 250,000 clones, about 90% of them appearing once. Sample: PBMCs. The receptor set was obtained from a woman aged 25 to 45 in good health and CMV-seropositive.

This rearrangement joins TRBV4-3 to TRBJ2-1; TRBD2 might be the D (5 bases). Germline-derived CDR1 and CDR2 are LGHNA and YSLEER. CDR3 length: 15 amino acids. Between the trimmed V and J ends, which lost 2 bases and 7 bases, there was a span of 15 bases. The CDR3 DNA sequence: TGCGCCAGCAGCCAAAAGAGAGAGGGAGTGAATGAGCAGTTCTTC. Residues: CASSQKREGVNEQFF.

This clone has only one observation. The CDR3 sequence is CASSRRSYQETQYF. In nucleotides, the CDR3 is TGCGCCAGCAGCCGGCGGAGTTACCAAGAGACCCAGTACTTC. This chain connects TRBV4-3 to TRBJ2-5; D not certain. With 4 bases removed from V and 0 bases from J, the gap between germline ends came to 9 bases. Germline-derived CDR1 and CDR2 are LGHNA and YSLEER. The CDR3 is made up of 14 amino acids.

This chain connects TRBV28 to TRBJ2-3; the D gene is possibly TRBD2 (5 bases). Germline-derived CDR1 and CDR2 are MDHEN and SYDVKM. The CDR3 extends over 12 amino acids. With 6 bases removed from V and 8 bases from J, the gap between germline ends came to 12 bases. As DNA, the CDR3 is TGTGCCAGCAGGTCCGTGAGCGGTACGCAGTATTTT. Translation gives CASRSVSGTQYF. Supplemented by reference TRBV28 and TRBJ2-3, the full variable domain reads DVKVTQSSRYLVKRTGEKVFLECVQDMDHENMFWYRQDPGLGLRLIYFSYDVKMKEKGDIPEGYSVSREKKERFSLILESASTNQTSMYLCASRSVSGTQYFGPGTRLTVL.

The CDR3 sequence is CASSGDRGPQETQYF. The CDR3 region has the DNA TGCGCCAGCAGCGGGGACAGGGGGCCACAAGAGACCCAGTACTTC. The chain carries TRBV5-1 and TRBJ2-5; 12 bases are shared with TRBD1. J gave up 2 bases and V 4 bases, and 3 bases lay outside the gene matches. The germline V gene has CDR1 SGHRS and CDR2 YFSETQ. The CDR3 is 15 amino acids.

The chain has TRBV5-6 and TRBJ2-7; D perhaps matches TRBD1 (5 bases). Trimming pared 1 base from V and 0 bases from J, leaving 8 bases between. Germline CDR1 SGHDT, CDR2 YYEEEE. This CDR3 has 14 residues. The CDR3 spells CASSLSGFSYEQYF. The DNA of the CDR3 is TGTGCCAGCAGCTTGTCAGGGTTCTCCTACGAGCAGTACTTC.

The chain joins TRBV5-4 to TRBJ1-6; D is undetermined. Germline CDR1 SGHNT, CDR2 YYREEE (reference sequence). CDR3 length: 14 amino acids. Trimming shortened V by 2 bases and J by 5 bases, and 8 bases separated the two germline ends. CDR3 bases: TGTGCCAGCAGCTTCCGGGCCAATAATTCACCCCTCCACTTT. Protein sequence: CASSFRANNSPLHF. Using reference TRBV5-4 and TRBJ1-6 for the parts outside the CDR3, the full variable domain is ETGVTQSPTHLIKTRGQQVTLRCSSQSGHNTVSWYQQALGQGPQFIFQYYREEENGRGNFPPRFSGLQFPNYSSELNVNALELDDSALYLCASSFRANNSPLHFGNGTRLTVT.

The chain combines TRBV4-2 with TRBJ2-7; D may correspond to TRBD1 or TRBD2 (5 bases each). V was trimmed by 0 bases and J by 5 bases, leaving 14 bases between them. The V gene's germline CDR1 is LGHNA and CDR2 YNFKEQ. CDR3 length: 15 amino acids. CDR3 amino acids: CASSQEGTLRDEQYF. The DNA for the CDR3 is TGTGCCAGCAGCCAAGAAGGGACCCTTCGGGACGAGCAGTACTTC.

The CDR3 reads CASKRGTGGIYEQYF. The DNA for the CDR3 is TGTGCCAGCAAAAGGGGGACAGGGGGAATCTACGAGCAGTACTTC. The rearrangement joins TRBV28 to TRBJ2-7; TRBD1 matches at 11 bases. CDR1 MDHEN and CDR2 SYDVKM come from the germline V gene. J was trimmed by 3 bases and V by 7 bases; bases with no gene match: 8. The CDR3 has 15 residues.

The V gene is TRBV28, the J gene TRBJ2-2, with no clear D. Germline values: CDR1 MDHEN, CDR2 SYDVKM. This CDR3 region has 11 residues. The V gene lost 8 bases and the J gene lost 0 bases, with 1 base spanning the gap. The chain's CDR3 is CASANTGELFF. The CDR3 bases are TGTGCCAGCGCGAACACCGGGGAGCTGTTTTTT.

The gene calls are TRBV9 and TRBJ2-2, with D perhaps matching TRBD2 (6 bases). Per germline, CDR1 SGDLS and CDR2 YYNGEE. The CDR3 extends over 15 amino acids. The V gene lost 3 bases and the J gene lost 3 bases, with 12 bases spanning the gap. CDR3 residues: CASSGLWGDTGELFF. CDR3 bases: TGTGCCAGCAGCGGCTTATGGGGGGACACCGGGGAGCTGTTTTTT.

This clone was seen just once. V and J are TRBV5-4 and TRBJ1-6, with 7 bases identical to TRBD1. The trim removed 3 bases at V and 6 bases at J, leaving 6 bases unmatched. The CDR3 has 15 residues. CDR1 and CDR2 (germline): SGHNT, YYREEE (reference sequence). CDR3 nucleotide sequence: TGTGCCAGCAGCTCCCAGACAGGGAGTAATTCACCCCTCCACTTT. This translates into CASSSQTGSNSPLHF.

The V gene is TRBV30, the J gene TRBJ1-2; 9 nucleotides agree with TRBD1. The germline V gene encodes CDR1 GTSNPN and CDR2 SVGIG (reference sequence). The V segment lost 5 bases and the J segment 7 bases; nucleotides outside the gene matches: 5. This CDR3 comprises 12 residues. The CDR3 nucleotides read TGTGCCTGGGGACAGGGGAGGAGTGGCTACACCTTC. Amino acids: CAWGQGRSGYTF. The full variable domain, its missing parts supplied by reference TRBV30 and TRBJ1-2, is SQTIHQWPATLVQPVGSPLSLECTVEGTSNPNLYWYRQAAGRGLQLLFYSVGIGQISSEVPQNLSASRPQDRQFILSSKKLLLSDSGFYLCAWGQGRSGYTFGSGTRLTVV.

The chain uses TRBV7-9 and TRBJ2-1; D is unclear. Trimming cost V 1 base and J 8 bases, with 9 bases left between them. The CDR3 totals 13 residues. The germline CDR1 and CDR2 sequences are SEHNR and FQNEAQ (reference sequence). CDR3 coding DNA: TGTGCCAGCAGCTTAGTCGAGGCGGATGAGCAGTTCTTC. Encoded protein: CASSLVEADEQFF.

This clone was seen more than once but under ten times. The chain links TRBV5-8 to TRBJ1-5, with 8 bases lining up with TRBD1. The CDR3 totals 14 residues. The germline V gene has CDR1 SGHTS and CDR2 YDEGEE. V trimming: 5 bases; J trimming: 4 bases; junction bases outside the gene matches: 5. For the CDR3, the DNA is TGTGCCAGCAGGCCGGGACAGGTGAATCAGCCCCAGCATTTT. This translates into CASRPGQVNQPQHF.

The rearrangement links TRBV30 to TRBJ2-5; maybe TRBD1 (7 bases). Germline CDR1 reads GTSNPN; CDR2 reads SVGIG (reference sequence). The CDR3 is 12 residues long. Deletions cut 8 bases from V and 7 bases from J, with 17 bases between. DNA for the CDR3: TGTGCCCGAGACAGGGAGGAAGGGACCCAGTACTTC. Translation: CARDREEGTQYF.

The rearrangement uses TRBV30 and TRBJ2-5, with a tentative D call TRBD2 (6 bases). The V gene lost 1 base and the J gene lost 5 bases, with 17 bases spanning the gap. The CDR3 length is 15 residues. In germline, CDR1 is GTSNPN, CDR2 SVGIG (reference sequence). This CDR3 is CAWSATGVYRETQYF. In DNA, the CDR3 is TGTGCCTGGAGTGCAACGGGGGTTTACCGGGAGACCCAGTACTTC.

This chain joins TRBV28 and TRBJ1-2, with 9 positions matching TRBD1. V shed 3 bases and J 8 bases; nucleotides not matched to a gene: 10. The CDR3 has 15 amino acids. CDR1 is MDHEN, CDR2 SYDVKM, per germline. In nucleotides, the CDR3 is TGTGCCAGCAGTTTTTTGGGACAGGGTGTTGGAGGCTACACCTTC. As protein: CASSFLGQGVGGYTF.

The V and J genes are TRBV6-5 and TRBJ1-2; tentative D call: TRBD1 (6 bases). The CDR3 length is 13 residues. Trimming removed 5 bases from V and 8 bases from J, with 15 bases in between. Germline CDR1 reads MNHEY; CDR2 reads SVGAGI. The CDR3 nucleotides are TGTGCCAGCAGTGGCCGACAGGTGGGAGGCTACACCTTC. Residues: CASSGRQVGGYTF.

The chain combines TRBV29-1 with TRBJ2-5; 9 bases align to TRBD2. Germline CDR1 and CDR2: SQVTM and ANQGSEA. This CDR3 comprises 13 residues. Unmatched junction bases numbered 6, after V lost 6 bases and J lost 4 bases. The CDR3 is CSVTSGLAETQYF. CDR3 bases: TGCAGCGTCACTAGCGGGCTAGCAGAGACCCAGTACTTC.